These 14 T cell receptor beta chains came from one sample sequenced in a study of cytomegalovirus exposure and HLA in healthy donors. Amplification used 60 Vbeta primers and 13 Jbeta primers. Generated by immunoSEQ multiplex PCR, the TCRdb table keeps only in-frame clones and is missing some. The table lists around 130,000 clones, 80% to 90% of them singletons. The sample was PBMCs. The receptors shown here come from a man between 50 and 59 years old in good health and CMV-seronegative.

DNA of the CDR3: TGCAGCGTCCAACTTCAGGAATACTATGGCTACACCTTC. This sequence encodes CSVQLQEYYGYTF. The chain recombines TRBV29-1 with TRBJ1-2; D remains unclear. CDR3 size: 13 residues. Germline lookup yields CDR1 SQVTM and CDR2 ANQGSEA. Trimming stripped 6 bases from V and 3 bases from J, with 14 bases between.

The J gene is TRBJ2-7, the V gene TRBV5-6; 9 positions match TRBD2. Looked up from germline, CDR1 is SGHDT and CDR2 is YYEEEE. The CDR3 sequence is 19 residues long. J was trimmed by 4 bases and V by 5 bases; bases with no gene match: 22. In DNA, the CDR3 is TGTGCCAGCAGTTATACTGGGGCTAGCGGGAACCCAATACTTTACGAGCAGTACTTC. This sequence encodes CASSYTGASGNPILYEQYF.

This chain links TRBV30 with TRBJ2-5; weak D call: TRBD1 (6 bases). This CDR3 has 16 residues. The germline gives CDR1 GTSNPN, CDR2 SVGIG (reference sequence). V was clipped by 0 bases and J by 5 bases, with 19 bases between them. The CDR3, as DNA: TGTGCCTGGAGTGTTGGAATGGGGGCGTCGGGGGAGACCCAGTACTTC. Translation: CAWSVGMGASGETQYF.

The chain has TRBV5-1 and TRBJ1-2; tentative D call: TRBD1 (6 bases). This CDR3 is built from 15 residues. Germline V gene sequence: CDR1 SGHRS, CDR2 YFSETQ. The V end was cut by 4 bases, the J end by 2 bases, with 15 bases between. The CDR3 coding sequence is TGCGCCAGCAGCCCCGGGGGGGGGCTAAACTATGGCTACACCTTC. Translating gives CASSPGGGLNYGYTF.

This clone showed up just once. The chain employs TRBV5-6 and TRBJ2-2; D is perhaps TRBD2 (5 bases). The CDR3 covers 13 residues. The germline CDR1 and CDR2 sequences are SGHDT and YYEEEE. V was shortened by 4 bases and J by 4 bases, with 8 bases between the two germline ends. CDR3 bases: TGTGCCAGCAGCCCGGGGTTCACCGGGGAGCTGTTTTTT. Encoded protein: CASSPGFTGELFF.

The count of this clone is one. This chain uses TRBV5-1 with TRBJ1-4, with D possibly TRBD1 on 5 matching bases. This CDR3 comprises 16 residues. The germline V gene has CDR1 SGHRS and CDR2 YFSETQ. V lost 1 base and J 4 bases, leaving 14 bases between the germline ends. Written as DNA, the CDR3 is TGCGCCAGCAGCTTGCGGCAGGGATCTGGTAATGAAAAACTGTTTTTT. Its translation: CASSLRQGSGNEKLFF.

V and J are TRBV2 and TRBJ2-7; D is unclear. From germline, CDR1 is SNHLY and CDR2 FYNNEI. This CDR3 comprises 14 residues. With 6 bases removed from V and 0 bases from J, the gap between germline ends came to 12 bases. In DNA, the CDR3 is TGTGCCAGCAGACCTCTATTAAGCTCCTACGAGCAGTACTTC. Its protein is CASRPLLSSYEQYF.

The chain carries TRBV4-2 and TRBJ1-5; D gene ambiguous. The germline gives CDR1 LGHNA, CDR2 YNFKEQ. The CDR3 has 16 residues. V was trimmed by 0 bases and J by 6 bases, leaving 15 bases between them. The DNA of the CDR3 is TGTGCCAGCAGCCAAGAGGCCCCGGCTCGGGGTCAGCCCCAGCATTTT. This sequence encodes CASSQEAPARGQPQHF.

This sequence joins TRBV19 and TRBJ2-5; perhaps TRBD1 as D (6 bases). V shed 3 bases and J shed 5 bases, with 10 bases lying between them. The CDR3 runs 13 residues. In germline, CDR1 is LNHDA, CDR2 SQIVND (reference sequence). As DNA, the CDR3 is TGTGCCAGTAGTATGCAGGGGCCGGAGACCCAGTACTTC. It translates to CASSMQGPETQYF.

The chain recombines TRBV6-5 with TRBJ1-2; D call uncertain. The CDR3 spans 15 residues. Trimming took 7 bases from V and 3 from J, leaving 18 bases between them. CDR1 is MNHEY and CDR2 is SVGAGI in the germline V gene. CDR3 residues: CASTQASLGDYGYTF. CDR3 in DNA: TGTGCCAGCACCCAGGCCTCACTAGGAGACTATGGCTACACCTTC.

The chain couples TRBV13 to TRBJ1-6; 9 bases agree with TRBD1. In germline, CDR1 is PRHDT, CDR2 FYEKMQ (reference sequence). CDR3 length: 15 residues. Unmatched junction bases numbered 4, after V lost 4 bases and J lost 6 bases. The CDR3 sequence: CASSSLGQGNSPLHF. The CDR3 nucleotides read TGTGCCAGCAGCTCGCTGGGACAGGGTAATTCACCCCTCCACTTT.

This clone was observed a few times. This sequence joins TRBV7-9 and TRBJ2-4; 8 bases fit TRBD1. The CDR3 has 16 amino acids. Germline loops: CDR1 SEHNR, CDR2 FQNEAQ (reference sequence). The ends lost 3 bases at V and 6 bases at J; junction bases unmatched: 10. The DNA of the CDR3 is TGTGCCAGCAGCTTGATTCGGACAGGGTCCCTAAACATTCAGTACTTC. It encodes CASSLIRTGSLNIQYF. Full variable domain (missing parts from reference TRBV7-9 and TRBJ2-4): DTGVSQNPRHKITKRGQNVTFRCDPISEHNRLYWYRQTLGQGPEFLTYFQNEAQLEKSRLLSDRFSAERPKGSFSTLEIQRTEQGDSAMYLCASSLIRTGSLNIQYFGAGTRLSVL.

V is TRBV7-9 and J is TRBJ2-7; a possible D gene is TRBD2 (5 bases). The CDR3 is 12 residues long. V was pared by 8 bases and J by 0 bases, with 8 bases between. CDR1 is SEHNR, CDR2 FQNEAQ, per germline (reference sequence). CDR3 region: CASAGSSYEQYF. In DNA, the CDR3 is TGTGCCAGCGCTGGGAGCTCCTACGAGCAGTACTTC.

The chain has TRBV5-1 and TRBJ2-1, with 11 bases lining up with TRBD2. Germline CDR1 is SGHRS and CDR2 is YFSETQ. This CDR3 contains 18 residues. V shed 0 bases, J shed 3 bases, and the junction held 8 bases outside the gene matches. CDR3 sequence: CASSLGLAGGQIYNEQFF. The CDR3 coding sequence is TGCGCCAGCAGCTTGGGGCTAGCGGGGGGCCAAATCTACAATGAGCAGTTCTTC.